The source of this T cell receptor (beta chain) is a study of T cells after yellow fever vaccination. Study information: Fractions of low cell number were prepared using SMART-Seq v4 Ultra Low Input.

Regarding the study as a whole: A minor fraction of clonotypes spanned both CD4 and CD8 compartments. A faster peak, day 5 versus 15, was reached by the weaker secondary response. Reappearing after the booster were most of the clones from primary vaccination (around 96% CD4, roughly 86% CD8).

V shed 2 bases and J 2 bases; nucleotides not matched to a gene: 4. The CDR3 totals 15 residues. The V gene's germline CDR1 is MNHEY and CDR2 SVGAGI. This clonotype occurred a few times. Antigen: not known. Using its own MiXCR run on the 5' RACE reads, TCRdb lists one record per CDR3 protein. The sample has 200,000 to 250,000 distinct CDR3 sequences, 6% to 7.5% seen once. The sequence was collected from a man aged 25-45 years who received the YFV17D yellow fever vaccine. The chain has TRBV6-5 and TRBJ2-5, with 8 positions matching TRBD1. The sequenced sample was CD4+ T cells sorted from PBMCs, obtained 15 days after the yellow fever booster vaccination. The CDR3 DNA sequence: TGTGCCAGCAGTTACACTAGGACAGGGCAAGAGACCCAGTACTTC. Its translation is CASSYTRTGQETQYF.